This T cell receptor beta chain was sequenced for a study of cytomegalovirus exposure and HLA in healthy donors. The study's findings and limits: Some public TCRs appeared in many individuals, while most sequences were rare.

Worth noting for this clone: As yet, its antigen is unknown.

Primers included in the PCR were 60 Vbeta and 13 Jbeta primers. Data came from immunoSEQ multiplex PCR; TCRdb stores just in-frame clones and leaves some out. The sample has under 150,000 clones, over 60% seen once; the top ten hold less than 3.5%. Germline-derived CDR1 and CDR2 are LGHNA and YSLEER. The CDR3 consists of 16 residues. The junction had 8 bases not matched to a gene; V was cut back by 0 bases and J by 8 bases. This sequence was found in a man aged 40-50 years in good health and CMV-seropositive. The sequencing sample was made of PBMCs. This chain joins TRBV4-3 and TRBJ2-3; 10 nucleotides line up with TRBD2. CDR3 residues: CASSQDGASGSGTQYF. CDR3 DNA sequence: TGCGCCAGCAGCCAAGATGGGGCTAGCGGGAGTGGTACGCAGTATTTT.